This passage covers 25 T cell receptor beta chains from one sample sequenced in a study of T cell responses to AZD1222 COVID-19 vaccine. The repertoire was sequenced with immunoSEQ multiplex PCR; TCRdb's copy has only in-frame clones and lacks some. Of some 96,000 clones in the sample, roughly nine tenths were seen once. The source was peripheral blood, collected on day 0 of AZD1222 vaccination. Source of these receptors: an adult in good health.

The count of this clone is one. This chain links TRBV6-5 with TRBJ2-2; 10 nucleotides match TRBD1. The length of the CDR3 is 15 residues. Trimming at V came to 11 bases and at J to 5 bases, leaving 11 bases not matched to a gene. From germline, CDR1 is MNHEY and CDR2 SVGAGI. The CDR3 loop is CAGCRDRGRTGELFF. The DNA of the CDR3 is TGTGCCGGATGCCGGGACAGGGGAAGGACCGGGGAGCTGTTTTTT.

The chain uses TRBV7-2 and TRBJ2-4, with TRBD2 identical over 10 bases. This CDR3 spans 19 amino acids. J lost 2 bases, V lost 1 base, and 11 bases had no gene match. Germline V gene data show CDR1 as SGHTA and CDR2 as FQGNSA. DNA for the CDR3: TGTGCCAGCAGCTTAGTAGGGCTAGGACTAGCGGACTCCAAAAACATTCAGTACTTC. It encodes CASSLVGLGLADSKNIQYF. The full variable domain, in which reference TRBV7-2 and TRBJ2-4 provide the parts outside the CDR3, is GAGVSQSPSNKVTEKGKDVELRCDPISGHTALYWYRQSLGQGLEFLIYFQGNSAPDKSGLPSDRFSAERTGGSVSTLTIQRTQQEDSAVYLCASSLVGLGLADSKNIQYFGAGTRLSVL.

V and J are TRBV6-2 or TRBV6-3 and TRBJ2-1; TRBD2 agrees at 10 bases. This CDR3 spans 17 amino acids. V lost 0 bases and J lost 5; bases outside the gene matches: 7. Germline loops: CDR1 MNHEY, CDR2 SVGEGT. CDR3 nucleotide sequence: TGTGCCAGCAGTTACTCGATCAGCGGGAGGGGGGACAATGAGCAGTTCTTC. Translating it yields CASSYSISGRGDNEQFF.

The chain has TRBV30 and TRBJ2-1; 7 nucleotides align to TRBD2. The germline CDR1 and CDR2 sequences are GTSNPN and SVGIG (reference sequence). Germline trimming cut 2 bases from V and 8 bases from J; bases unmatched to any gene: 6. This CDR3 is 13 amino acids long. The CDR3 is CAWSQLAGHEQFF. In DNA, the CDR3 is TGTGCCTGGAGTCAGTTAGCGGGCCATGAGCAGTTCTTC.

The V gene is TRBV29-1, the J gene TRBJ2-7; D not certain. V was clipped by 6 bases and J by 5 bases, with 17 bases between them. The CDR3 covers 13 residues. Looked up from germline, CDR1 is SQVTM and CDR2 is ANQGSEA. Here the CDR3 reads CSVRKRLEDEQYF. In DNA form, the CDR3 reads TGCAGCGTACGTAAGAGGTTAGAGGACGAGCAGTACTTC.

This rearrangement joins TRBV28 to TRBJ2-5; 13 bases line up with TRBD2. V was pared by 6 bases and J by 5 bases, with 6 bases of the junction left unmatched. The CDR3 is 15 residues long. Per the germline V gene, CDR1 is MDHEN and CDR2 is SYDVKM. The CDR3 DNA reads as TGTGCCAGCAGAAAGGGACTAGCGGGACTGGAGACCCAGTACTTC. This gives the protein CASRKGLAGLETQYF.

This chain uses TRBV21-1 with TRBJ2-1; no check of the table's D call, TRBD2, against the DNA was made. TRBV21-1 is a pseudogene segment. The CDR3 consists of 14 residues. The CDR3 bases are TGTGCCAGCAGCAACCACCGGACTGGCAATGAGCAGTTCTTC. Translating it yields CASSNHRTGNEQFF.

J is TRBJ1-1 and V is TRBV5-1; TRBD1 might be the D (5 bases). The length of the CDR3 is 17 residues. CDR1 SGHRS and CDR2 YFSETQ come from the germline V gene. The V end lost 0 bases, the J end lost 1 base, and 16 bases lay between the germline ends. CDR3 sequence: CASSLGAPGLSNTEAFF. Written as DNA, the CDR3 is TGCGCCAGCAGCTTGGGGGCTCCGGGGCTATCGAACACTGAAGCTTTCTTT.

A single count supports this clone. The chain uses TRBV5-1 and TRBJ2-1; D may be TRBD1 (6 bases). Trimming left V 4 bases short and J 8 bases short, with 16 bases between. Germline V lookup: CDR1 SGHRS, CDR2 YFSETQ. This CDR3 has 14 residues. CDR3 nucleotide sequence: TGCGCCAGCAGCCCCCCAAGCAGGGGACATGAGCAGTTCTTC. It specifies CASSPPSRGHEQFF.

In DNA, the CDR3 is TGTGCCAGCCTTGGGGGTTGGGCAGATACGCAGTATTTT. Protein sequence: CASLGGWADTQYF. The V gene is TRBV6-5, the J gene TRBJ2-3; D tentatively fits TRBD1 or TRBD2 (5 bases each). Germline values: CDR1 MNHEY, CDR2 SVGAGI. CDR3 length equals 13 residues. The ends were cut back, 8 bases at V and 4 bases at J, with 13 bases in the middle.

This clone came up once. The chain is built from TRBV10-2 and TRBJ2-1; weak D call: TRBD1 (6 bases). The V end lost 2 bases, the J end lost 12 bases, and 8 bases lay between the germline ends. Looked up from germline, CDR1 is WSHSY and CDR2 is SAAADI. The CDR3 spans 11 residues. The CDR3 is CASSEGQRQFF. As DNA, the CDR3 is TGCGCCAGCAGTGAGGGACAGCGGCAGTTCTTC.

This chain joins TRBV19 and TRBJ2-3, with a weak D call TRBD2 (6 bases). The CDR3 consists of 15 residues. V dropped 5 bases and J dropped 0 bases, with 12 bases sitting between them. Germline V lookup: CDR1 LNHDA, CDR2 SQIVND (reference sequence). CDR3 sequence reads: CASSGTHVSTDTQYF. In DNA, the CDR3 is TGTGCCAGTAGTGGGACTCACGTCAGCACAGATACGCAGTATTTT.

The chain carries TRBV29-1 and TRBJ2-1, with 9 bases matching TRBD1. Germline loops: CDR1 SQVTM, CDR2 ANQGSEA. The CDR3 is made up of 13 amino acids. V lost 7 bases to trimming and J lost 7 bases; unmatched junction nucleotides: 8. CDR3 sequence: CSDQGQGQNEQFF. The CDR3 DNA reads TGCAGCGACCAGGGACAGGGCCAAAATGAGCAGTTCTTC.

This sequence joins TRBV3-1 (or the pseudogene TRBV3-2) and TRBJ2-3; D tentatively fits TRBD1 or TRBD2 (5 bases each). CDR1 LGHDT and CDR2 YNNKEL come from the germline V gene (reference sequence). Trimming removed 8 bases at V and 9 bases at J, with 30 bases between. The CDR3 totals 17 residues. CDR3 sequence reads: CASPGQWSNLGRRTQYF. The CDR3 DNA sequence: TGTGCCAGCCCCGGCCAATGGTCGAATCTGGGACGGAGGACGCAGTATTTT.

V and J are TRBV19 and TRBJ1-2; D not certain. This CDR3 is 13 amino acids long. V was pared by 0 bases and J by 8 bases, with 10 bases between. Germline V gene sequence: CDR1 LNHDA, CDR2 SQIVND (reference sequence). CDR3 bases: TGTGCCAGTAGTATAGATGGCCGACGGGGCTACACCTTC. It translates to CASSIDGRRGYTF. Based on the CDR3 plus reference TRBV19 and TRBJ1-2, the full variable domain is DGGITQSPKYLFRKEGQNVTLSCEQNLNHDAMYWYRQDPGQGLRLIYYSQIVNDFQKGDIAEGYSVSREKKESFPLTVTSAQKNPTAFYLCASSIDGRRGYTFGSGTRLTVV.

This clone was detected only a few times. The rearrangement joins TRBV29-1 to TRBJ1-1; D is uncertain. In germline, CDR1 is SQVTM, CDR2 ANQGSEA. The CDR3 is 13 amino acids. Trimming pared 4 bases from V and 0 bases from J, leaving 9 bases between. The CDR3 loop is CSVGGIMNTEAFF. The CDR3 region has the DNA TGCAGCGTTGGTGGTATCATGAACACTGAAGCTTTCTTT.

The genes are TRBV6-2 or TRBV6-3 and TRBJ1-1; D uncertain. CDR1 is MNHEY, CDR2 SVGEGT, per germline. This CDR3 has 11 amino acids. Trimming removed 1 base at V and 8 bases at J, with 5 bases between. CDR3 in DNA: TGTGCCAGCAGTTACTTCCAGGAAGCTTTCTTT. Its translation: CASSYFQEAFF.

This rearrangement joins TRBV12-3 or TRBV12-4 to TRBJ1-5; 8 bases align to TRBD1. The CDR3 contains 13 residues. V lost 9 bases, J lost 5 bases, and 6 bases stayed unmatched. The CDR3 coding sequence is TGTGCCAGTGCCGGGACAGGTCATCAGCCCCAGCATTTT. Encoded protein: CASAGTGHQPQHF.

This rearrangement joins TRBV7-6 to TRBJ2-2; either TRBD1 or TRBD2 may fit D (5 bases each). The germline V gene has CDR1 SGHVS and CDR2 FNYEAQ. The CDR3 spans 17 residues. Trimming removed 5 bases at V and 2 bases at J, with 18 bases between. The CDR3 here is CASSIGAEEGNTGELFF. The DNA of the CDR3 is TGTGCCAGCAGCATAGGGGCTGAAGAGGGCAACACCGGGGAGCTGTTTTTT. Based on the CDR3 plus reference TRBV7-6 and TRBJ2-2, the full variable domain is GAGVSQSPRYKVTKRGQDVALRCDPISGHVSLYWYRQALGQGPEFLTYFNYEAQQDKSGLPNDRFSAERPEGSISTLTIQRTEQRDSAMYRCASSIGAEEGNTGELFFGEGSRLTVL.

The chain is built from TRBV19 and TRBJ2-3; D not resolved. The CDR3 spans 14 residues. The germline V gene encodes CDR1 LNHDA and CDR2 SQIVND (reference sequence). The ends were cut back, 5 bases at V and 0 bases at J, with 9 bases in the middle. DNA for the CDR3: TGTGCCAGTAGTTGGCAGCTAAGCACAGATACGCAGTATTTT. Encoded protein: CASSWQLSTDTQYF.

The chain employs TRBV27 and TRBJ2-1; 12 bases are a match to TRBD2. The ends lost 2 bases at V and 2 bases at J; junction bases unmatched: 1. In germline, CDR1 is MNHEY, CDR2 SMNVEV (reference sequence). The CDR3 extends over 16 amino acids. CDR3 amino acids: CASSLTSGGPYNEQFF. For the CDR3, the DNA is TGTGCCAGCAGTTTAACTAGCGGGGGGCCCTACAATGAGCAGTTCTTC.

The chain recombines TRBV18 with TRBJ2-5; possible D gene TRBD1, 7 bases. CDR3 length equals 14 residues. CDR1 KGHSH and CDR2 LQKENI come from the germline V gene. V lost 4 bases and J 4 bases, leaving 13 bases between the germline ends. CDR3 bases: TGTGCCAGCTCACGGGCAGGGGGAGGAGAGACCCAGTACTTC. Protein sequence: CASSRAGGGETQYF. Together with reference TRBV18 and TRBJ2-5, the CDR3 gives the full variable domain: NAGVMQNPRHLVRRRGQEARLRCSPMKGHSHVYWYRQLPEEGLKFMVYLQKENIIDESGMPKERFSAEFPKEGPSILRIQQVVRGDSAAYFCASSRAGGGETQYFGPGTRLLVL.

The rearrangement uses TRBV3-1 (or the pseudogene TRBV3-2) and TRBJ1-1, with D possibly being TRBD1 (5 bases). The CDR3 length is 14 residues. Per the germline V gene, CDR1 is LGHDT and CDR2 is YNNKEL (reference sequence). V lost 3 bases and J lost 0, with 8 bases in between. The CDR3 DNA reads TGTGCCAGCAGCCAGACAGAAATGAACACTGAAGCTTTCTTT. This gives the protein CASSQTEMNTEAFF.

The chain carries TRBV7-3 and TRBJ1-3; 7 bases are a match to TRBD1. This CDR3 comprises 17 residues. V was pared by 4 bases and J by 4 bases, with 13 bases of the junction left unmatched. From germline, CDR1 is SGHTA and CDR2 FQGTGA. CDR3 DNA sequence: TGTGCCAGCAGCTCCTTGTCGACCACAGGGGCCGGAAACACCATATATTTT. As protein: CASSSLSTTGAGNTIYF.

The chain uses TRBV7-9 and TRBJ2-1; D call uncertain. V was clipped by 7 bases and J by 8 bases, with 21 bases between them. Germline V gene lookup returns CDR1 SEHNR and CDR2 FQNEAQ (reference sequence). The CDR3 sequence is 15 residues long. CDR3 protein: CASMAKNDEEDEQFF. The CDR3 nucleotides are TGTGCCAGCATGGCTAAGAACGACGAGGAAGATGAGCAGTTCTTC.